A single T cell receptor (beta chain) is shown here with its context. The antigen this receptor binds is unknown. Base-call qualities are not available, and no considerably larger clone is one nucleotide away. TCRbeta CDR3 regions were amplified from genomic DNA by means of the immunoSEQ Assay, a bias-controlled multiplex PCR. Per the source publication's procedure: Nucleated cell counts per sample were estimated from amplification of reference gene primers within the assay. To quantify the absolute abundance of each unique TCRbeta CDR3 rearrangement, sequence reads were collapsed and filtered. For each sample, productive Simpson clonality was calculated as the square root of Simpson's diversity index across productive rearrangements. TCRdb provides this immuneACCESS table in a form limited to in-frame rearrangements. Some clones are lacking; in checked studies, under half of them reflect an unresolved V gene, and why the rest are absent is not known. V and J calls plus clone size are reproduced from that table; the DNA served to infer D and trimming. The sample contains about 88,000 clones, 55% to 80% of them found a single time. In total, the top ten clones hold just under 25% of the sample.

These data belong to a study of blood T cell repertoires in COVID-19 (dated by TCRdb to 2019 to 2021). Regarding the complete study: Samples covering the acute and convalescent phases of COVID-19 were provided by collaborators in the United States, Italy and Spain. HLA class I and class II types, where available, came from metadata supplied by the sample provider rather than from assay-based typing. Deeply sampled blood TCRbeta repertoires from subjects exposed to, actively infected with, or recovered from COVID-19 were included in the dataset. The samples were drawn from the first 160 participants of the ongoing ImmuneRACE study and from over a thousand subjects provided by 6 global collaborators. The material from the prospective study consisted of cDNA or gDNA derived from T cells, B-cell-depleted T cells, or PBMCs. A de-identified subject ID, COVID-19 status, age in years and sex were almost always included in the sample metadata. A freely available public database, intended as a resource for researchers studying the immune response to SARS-CoV-2, is where the repertoires were released. What the authors observed across the whole study: Clinical and demographic metadata were provided uncurated, with the amount varying by source and participant.

Each collaborating institution followed its own protocols to collect whole blood in K2EDTA tubes. Collaborator samples were shipped for TCRbeta analysis as frozen whole blood, isolated PBMCs, or DNA extracted from either sample type. The TCR comes from a woman in her fifties or sixties in a cohort sampled during active or convalescent COVID-19. The sequenced sample was peripheral blood.

The CDR3 is CASETDGAGTDTQYF. In nucleotide form, the sequence is TGTGCCAGCGAAACCGATGGGGCTGGAACAGATACGCAGTATTTT. Recombination linked TRBV2 to TRBJ2-3; the D region possibly corresponds to TRBD1 (5 bases align). V is shortened by 8 bases, J by 3 bases, and the region joining them spans 18 bases. The CDR1 and CDR2 encoded by the germline V gene are SNHLY and FYNNEI. There are 15 amino acids in the CDR3, from cysteine to phenylalanine inclusive. Only CDR3 DNA remains: 45 bases, in frame from the first base.